This T cell receptor beta chain was recorded in a study of yellow fever vaccine responses in identical twins. Via MiXCR, TCRdb re-called the RT-PCR reads, giving one row per CDR3 protein. The sample includes approximately 11,000 distinct CDR3 sequences, 77% of them seen just once. Findings and caveats of the study: Convergence reportedly seemed to mark part of the twins' vaccine T cell response, with personalization marking the rest.

Comment on this clonotype: Its target is not known.

Trimming shortened V by 2 bases and J by 6 bases, and 7 bases separated the two germline ends. The CDR3 contains 13 residues. Germline lookup yields CDR1 SGHDN and CDR2 FVKESK. J is TRBJ2-2 and V is TRBV14, with D perhaps matching TRBD1 or TRBD2 (5 bases each). The specimen comprised T cells from blood (PBMCs), unsorted or a sorted subset (not recorded which), sampled before or after yellow fever vaccination (not recorded which). This TCR derives from a woman aged 18-29 years who received the yellow fever vaccine. As DNA, the CDR3 is TGTGCCAGCAGCCAACGGGGCCCCGGGGAGCTGTTTTTT. Translated, it gives CASSQRGPGELFF.